The clone carrying this TCR beta chain was counted only a few times. No antigen is known for it. These data are taken from a study of naive and memory T cell subsets. Study results and limitations: Over 90% of naive TCR sequences appeared only once after error correction, unlike memory subsets. In CD4 and CD8 cells, diversity dropped from naive through EMRA. Naive and memory subsets had different power law exponents for TCR abundance.

An equimolar mix of two oligonucleotides served as the beta constant-region primer for TRBC1 and TRBC2. Four rounds of PCR amplified the ligated cDNA using nested alpha and beta constant-region primers plus SP2. An oligonucleotide with the SP2 primer and a 12-nucleotide UMI was ligated to the cDNA 3' end. Via MiXCR, TCRdb re-called the UMI-ligation and nested PCR reads, giving one row per CDR3 protein. The profile shows around 110,000 distinct CDR3 sequences, roughly 36% of them singletons. CDR1 is LNHNV and CDR2 is YYDKDF in the germline V gene (reference sequence). The junction had 4 bases not matched to a gene; V was cut back by 4 bases and J by 4 bases. The CDR3 is 14 residues long.

Sequencing was performed on central memory CD4+ T cells from blood. The chain has TRBV15 and TRBJ2-1; 7 bases line up with TRBD1. The clonotype was recovered from a human donor in good health. The CDR3 DNA follows: TGTGCCACCAGCAACCCGGACAGGTACAATGAGCAGTTCTTC. It is translated as CATSNPDRYNEQFF.